The T cell receptor (beta chain) under discussion was sequenced for a study of cytomegalovirus exposure and HLA in healthy donors. Notes on the study in general: Trimming of TCR beta V- and J-genes showed a link, identified in a later analysis, to a missense DCLRE1C variant. Presence/absence analysis assumed near-uniform sequencing depth across donors.

Of note for this clone: Its antigen is currently unknown.

In the PCR, 60 Vbeta and 13 Jbeta primers were used. Only in-frame clones appear in the TCRdb table, and some are missing; sequencing was by immunoSEQ multiplex PCR. The sample lists some 180,000 clones; about 10% were seen once. This TCR came from a woman in her 30s in good health and CMV-seropositive. Input material: PBMCs.

The CDR3 spells CASSFRVGESTEAFF. The CDR3 DNA reads TGTGCCAGCAGCTTCAGGGTAGGCGAGAGCACTGAAGCTTTCTTT. The V gene is TRBV9, the J gene TRBJ1-1; tentative D call: TRBD1 (5 bases). V was shortened by 4 bases and J by 4 bases, with 17 bases between the two germline ends. The CDR3 length is 15 residues. CDR1 is SGDLS and CDR2 is YYNGEE in the germline V gene.